One sample yielded the 30 T cell receptor beta chains listed below, sequenced in a study of T cells in Graves' hyperthyroidism and ophthalmopathy. Regions amplified from RNA transcripts were the TCR beta CDR3 regions. Initially, a first-round RT-PCR of the TCR CDR3 employed the HTBI primer set. Via MiXCR, TCRdb re-called the multiplex PCR reads, giving one row per CDR3 protein. Among 600,000 or so distinct CDR3 sequences, around 15% were seen once, and the ten largest hold around 4%. Sequenced sample: blood. Source of these receptors: a woman younger than 45 with Graves' hyperthyroidism.

This chain links TRBV28 with TRBJ1-5; TRBD1 matches 8 bases. In germline, CDR1 is MDHEN, CDR2 SYDVKM. J lost 4 bases, V lost 2 bases, and 4 bases had no gene match. The CDR3 runs to 15 residues. Here the CDR3 DNA reads TGTGCCAGCAGTTTAATCGGGACAGGAAATCAGCCCCAGCATTTT. It specifies CASSLIGTGNQPQHF.

V usage is TRBV5-4 and J usage is TRBJ2-7; D gene uncertain. With 6 bases removed from V and 0 bases from J, the gap between germline ends came to 10 bases. In germline, CDR1 is SGHNT, CDR2 YYREEE (reference sequence). This CDR3 has 13 residues. CDR3 sequence reads: CASTHPSSYEQYF. For the CDR3, the DNA is TGTGCCAGCACCCACCCGAGCTCCTACGAGCAGTACTTC.

This clonotype has just a few counts. The chain has TRBV7-9 and TRBJ2-7; 7 bases line up with TRBD2. There are 16 residues in the CDR3. With V trimmed by 5 bases and J by 3 bases, 13 bases remained unmatched. Germline loops: CDR1 SEHNR, CDR2 FQNEAQ (reference sequence). CDR3 amino acids: CASSRSGEGASYEQYF. For the CDR3, the DNA is TGTGCCAGCAGCCGCTCCGGGGAGGGTGCAAGCTACGAGCAGTACTTC.

CDR3 protein: CASSPGQGANSPLHF. CDR3 sequence (DNA): TGTGCCAGCTCACCCGGACAGGGGGCTAATTCACCCCTCCACTTT. The chain uses TRBV18 and TRBJ1-6; 11 bases are shared with TRBD1. In germline, CDR1 is KGHSH, CDR2 LQKENI. V was clipped by 3 bases and J by 6 bases; unmatched bases: 1. The CDR3 loop spans 15 amino acids.

The CDR3 loop reads CASSGTSRGELFF. The CDR3 region has the DNA TGTGCCAGTAGTGGAACGAGCAGGGGGGAGCTGTTTTTT. This rearrangement joins TRBV19 to TRBJ2-2; D is undetermined. This CDR3 region has 13 residues. CDR1 is LNHDA, CDR2 SQIVND, per germline (reference sequence). Trimming removed 5 bases at V and 8 bases at J, with 12 bases between.

This chain links TRBV6-5 with TRBJ1-1; D is perhaps TRBD1 (5 bases). V was trimmed by 2 bases and J by 4 bases, leaving 14 bases between them. The CDR3 consists of 15 residues. Germline CDR1 reads MNHEY; CDR2 reads SVGAGI. The CDR3 is CASSYPPGLTTEAFF. The CDR3, as DNA: TGTGCCAGCAGTTACCCCCCGGGACTGACCACTGAAGCTTTCTTT.

This clonotype was found many times. This chain links TRBV20-1 with TRBJ2-5; TRBD2 aligns across 7 bases. V was clipped by 4 bases and J by 2 bases; unmatched bases: 7. The CDR3 sequence is 14 residues long. CDR1 is DFQATT, CDR2 SNEGSKA, per germline (reference sequence). CDR3 in amino acids: CSAKSGVTQETQYF. The CDR3 DNA is TGCAGTGCTAAAAGCGGGGTTACTCAAGAGACCCAGTACTTC.

This clonotype has at least ten counts. The chain carries TRBV7-2 and TRBJ2-5, with TRBD2 matching 9 bases. CDR1 and CDR2 (germline): SGHTA, FQGNSA. This CDR3 contains 13 residues. J was trimmed by 13 bases and V by 5 bases; bases with no gene match: 11. This CDR3 is CASSPTTGLAWYF. The CDR3 nucleotides are TGTGCCAGCAGCCCTACTACGGGACTAGCTTGGTACTTC. The whole variable domain, filled in from reference TRBV7-2 and TRBJ2-5, reads GAGVSQSPSNKVTEKGKDVELRCDPISGHTALYWYRQSLGQGLEFLIYFQGNSAPDKSGLPSDRFSAERTGGSVSTLTIQRTQQEDSAVYLCASSPTTGLAWYFGPGTRLLVL.

A few counts support this clonotype. V is TRBV6-2 or TRBV6-3 and J is TRBJ2-5; D is uncertain. The germline CDR1 and CDR2 sequences are MNHEY and SVGEGT. The CDR3 runs 18 residues. The germline V and J ends were trimmed by 0 bases and 2 bases, with 19 bases remaining between them. CDR3 bases: TGTGCCAGCAGTTACTCGAAAAGTCCGCGTTCCGCACAAGAGACCCAGTACTTC. This codes for CASSYSKSPRSAQETQYF.

This clonotype occurred many times. This chain connects TRBV28 to TRBJ2-7, with D possibly being TRBD2 (6 bases). The V gene's germline CDR1 is MDHEN and CDR2 SYDVKM. The CDR3 loop spans 14 amino acids. V shed 5 bases and J shed 3 bases, with 14 bases lying between them. CDR3 region: CASSPLGGVYEQYF. The CDR3 nucleotides are TGTGCCAGCAGTCCCTTGGGGGGAGTCTACGAGCAGTACTTC.

This clonotype has only a few counts. This could be a read error, since a much larger clone is one nucleotide away. The gene calls are TRBV7-2 and TRBJ1-1; D is unresolved. V was cut by 7 bases and J by 1 base, with 10 bases left in between. The length of the CDR3 is 13 residues. Germline V gene lookup returns CDR1 SGHTA and CDR2 FQGNSA. CDR3 region: CASNQDGNTEAFF. The CDR3 DNA is TGTGCCAGCAACCAAGACGGGAACACTGAAGCTTTCTTT.

This clonotype was found a few times. This chain connects TRBV19 to TRBJ2-2, with D possibly being TRBD2 (5 bases). This CDR3 has 16 residues. The V gene's germline CDR1 is LNHDA and CDR2 SQIVND (reference sequence). V shed 0 bases and J shed 6 bases, with 14 bases lying between them. This chain's CDR3 is CASSIEATGSAGELFF. As DNA, the CDR3 is TGTGCCAGTAGTATAGAAGCGACGGGATCGGCCGGGGAGCTGTTTTTT.

This clonotype occurred a few times. The chain joins TRBV9 to TRBJ2-1, with a tentative D call TRBD2 (5 bases). Germline CDR1 and CDR2: SGDLS and YYNGEE. The CDR3 totals 15 residues. V dropped 0 bases and J dropped 5 bases, with 12 bases sitting between them. In DNA form, the CDR3 reads TGTGCCAGCAGCGTAGGCCGGGAAACCCACAATGAGCAGTTCTTC. Amino acid sequence: CASSVGRETHNEQFF.

Notes on this clonotype: Its ends do not fully match the called genes, so a read error is possible. The chain links TRBV20-1 to TRBJ2-1, with TRBD2 matching 8 bases. This CDR3 has 16 amino acids. Germline loops: CDR1 DFQATT, CDR2 SNEGSKA (reference sequence). The DNA for the CDR3 is TGCAGTGCGAGAGAGAGGACTAGCTATTCCTACAATGAGCAGTTCTTC. It specifies CSARERTSYSYNEQFF.

In this sample, this clonotype turned up a few times. The J gene is TRBJ1-2, the V gene TRBV9; D may be TRBD1 (6 bases). Trimming removed 4 bases from V and 4 bases from J, with 20 bases in between. The CDR3 has 16 residues. Germline V gene sequence: CDR1 SGDLS, CDR2 YYNGEE. In DNA, the CDR3 is TGTGCCAGCAGCCTCCGAGGGGGGGTTTACTCCTATGGCTACACCTTC. Translation gives CASSLRGGVYSYGYTF.

On this clonotype: Sequence at one end of the junction differs from germline and may be a read error. This rearrangement joins TRBV19 to TRBJ1-1; unclear D gene. Germline lookup yields CDR1 LNHDA and CDR2 SQIVND (reference sequence). The CDR3 has 14 amino acids. This CDR3 is CAGSMGSVNTEAFF. Here the CDR3 DNA reads TGTGCCGGTAGTATGGGGTCAGTGAACACTGAAGCTTTCTTT. The full variable domain, completed using reference TRBV19 and TRBJ1-1, is DGGITQSPKYLFRKEGQNVTLSCEQNLNHDAMYWYRQDPGQGLRLIYYSQIVNDFQKGDIAEGYSVSREKKESFPLTVTSAQKNPTAFYLCAGSMGSVNTEAFFGQGTRLTVV.

The V call is TRBV7-9, the J call TRBJ1-1; D not resolved. Germline V gives CDR1 SEHNR, CDR2 FQNEAQ (reference sequence). This CDR3 is built from 15 residues. Deletions cut 5 bases from V and 4 bases from J, with 17 bases between. CDR3 coding DNA: TGTGCCAGCAGCCCCAGACTGGGGAGGAGCACTGAAGCTTTCTTT. Its translation: CASSPRLGRSTEAFF.

J is TRBJ1-1 and V is TRBV7-2; D unresolved. CDR3 length equals 17 residues. The germline V gene encodes CDR1 SGHTA and CDR2 FQGNSA. V lost 1 base and J lost 0, with 15 bases in between. CDR3 nucleotides: TGTGCCAGCAGCTTAGGTTCTGGCAGAATCATGAACACTGAAGCTTTCTTT. It translates to CASSLGSGRIMNTEAFF.

This clonotype was counted ten times or more. This chain joins TRBV27 and TRBJ2-1, with 9 positions matching TRBD1. The V gene end was trimmed by 6 bases and the J gene end by 3 bases; junction bases not matched to a gene: 9. The CDR3 loop spans 16 amino acids. Germline V gives CDR1 MNHEY, CDR2 SMNVEV (reference sequence). DNA for the CDR3: TGTGCCAGCAGACCTAACAGGGGGCGAAACTACAATGAGCAGTTCTTC. The encoded protein is CASRPNRGRNYNEQFF.

The chain has TRBV7-9 and TRBJ1-2; D call uncertain. V gave up 2 bases and J gave up 8 bases, with 12 bases separating them. The germline CDR1 and CDR2 sequences are SEHNR and FQNEAQ (reference sequence). The CDR3 loop spans 13 amino acids. The CDR3 protein is CASSLKGNAGYTF. CDR3 coding DNA: TGTGCCAGCAGCTTAAAGGGAAACGCGGGCTACACCTTC.

This clonotype showed up many times. The chain combines TRBV28 with TRBJ2-5, with 9 nucleotides matching TRBD1. Losses at the gene ends were 3 bases for V and 3 bases for J; bases not matched to a gene: 8. Germline loops: CDR1 MDHEN, CDR2 SYDVKM. CDR3 length equals 16 residues. The CDR3 nucleotides read TGTGCCAGCAGTTTTCTGACAGGGGGAGGAGAAGAGACCCAGTACTTC. Its protein is CASSFLTGGGEETQYF.

This clonotype was detected only a few times. The junction departs from the called germline gene at one end, perhaps through a read error. The chain joins TRBV7-9 to TRBJ1-1; no clear D. The CDR3 totals 10 residues. Germline loops: CDR1 SEHNR, CDR2 FQNEAQ (reference sequence). CDR3 bases: TGTGCCACCCAGTACCCTGAAACTTTCTTT. Translation gives CATQYPETFF. The whole variable domain, filled in from reference TRBV7-9 and TRBJ1-1, reads DTGVSQNPRHKITKRGQNVTFRCDPISEHNRLYWYRQTLGQGPEFLTYFQNEAQLEKSRLLSDRFSAERPKGSFSTLEIQRTEQGDSAMYLCATQYPETFFGQGTRLTVV.

The chain employs TRBV9 and TRBJ2-5, with 11 bases lining up with TRBD2. V shed 0 bases and J 4 bases; nucleotides not matched to a gene: 11. This CDR3 comprises 18 residues. Germline loops: CDR1 SGDLS, CDR2 YYNGEE. This CDR3 reads CASSVATGSGRGSETQYF. Here the CDR3 DNA reads TGTGCCAGCAGCGTAGCTACAGGTAGCGGGAGGGGGTCAGAGACCCAGTACTTC.

This clonotype has more than one count but fewer than ten. The chain joins TRBV7-9 to TRBJ2-1, with D possibly being TRBD2 (6 bases). Germline CDR1 and CDR2: SEHNR and FQNEAQ (reference sequence). Trimming took off 4 bases at V and 7 bases at J, with 14 bases between the two ends. There are 14 residues in the CDR3. The CDR3 loop is CASSSLTGTNEQFF. Written as DNA, the CDR3 is TGTGCCAGCAGCTCTTTAACCGGGACTAATGAGCAGTTCTTC.

This clonotype was counted at least ten times. The chain carries TRBV7-2 and TRBJ2-7; TRBD2 matches 11 bases. V dropped 5 bases and J dropped 5; count of bases not matched to a gene: 5. The length of the CDR3 is 14 residues. CDR1 SGHTA and CDR2 FQGNSA come from the germline V gene. CDR3 amino acids: CASSRIAGGHEQYF. For the CDR3, the DNA is TGTGCCAGCAGCAGGATAGCGGGAGGGCACGAGCAGTACTTC.

This clonotype was counted between two and nine times. The genes are TRBV30 and TRBJ2-5; 9 nucleotides line up with TRBD2. There are 15 residues in the CDR3. The germline V gene encodes CDR1 GTSNPN and CDR2 SVGIG (reference sequence). J lost 3 bases, V lost 2 bases, and 7 bases had no gene match. CDR3: CAWSIGTSLEETQYF. The CDR3 DNA follows: TGTGCCTGGAGTATCGGGACTAGCTTGGAAGAGACCCAGTACTTC.

This clonotype has just one count. The chain links TRBV28 to TRBJ2-1; D is unclear. The ends were cut back, 6 bases at V and 5 bases at J, with 17 bases in the middle. CDR3 size: 15 residues. Germline assignment: CDR1 MDHEN and CDR2 SYDVKM. The CDR3 coding sequence is TGTGCCAGCAGCAATCCCCTCCTAACCGACAATGAGCAGTTCTTC. Translation gives CASSNPLLTDNEQFF.

The chain joins TRBV19 to TRBJ2-3, with a tentative D call TRBD1 (6 bases). This CDR3 region has 12 residues. Germline lookup yields CDR1 LNHDA and CDR2 SQIVND (reference sequence). Here the CDR3 DNA reads TGTCCGACGGACAGACGCACAGATACGCAGTATTTT. Protein product: CPTDRRTDTQYF.

This clonotype was seen at least ten times. This chain links TRBV7-9 with TRBJ2-1, with TRBD2 identical over 9 bases. The germline CDR1 and CDR2 sequences are SEHNR and FQNEAQ (reference sequence). V shed 5 bases, J shed 5 bases, and the junction held 7 bases outside the gene matches. The length of the CDR3 is 15 residues. This CDR3 is CASSVSGSSNNEQFF. The CDR3 DNA sequence: TGTGCCAGCAGCGTTAGCGGGAGTTCCAACAATGAGCAGTTCTTC.

This clonotype was counted at least ten times. V usage is TRBV20-1 and J usage is TRBJ1-1; no definite D call. The V gene's germline CDR1 is DFQATT and CDR2 SNEGSKA (reference sequence). V lost 1 base and J lost 7, with 7 bases in between. CDR3 length equals 11 residues. DNA of the CDR3: TGCAGTGCTAGAGTAGGTTATGAAGCTTTCTTT. Protein: CSARVGYEAFF.